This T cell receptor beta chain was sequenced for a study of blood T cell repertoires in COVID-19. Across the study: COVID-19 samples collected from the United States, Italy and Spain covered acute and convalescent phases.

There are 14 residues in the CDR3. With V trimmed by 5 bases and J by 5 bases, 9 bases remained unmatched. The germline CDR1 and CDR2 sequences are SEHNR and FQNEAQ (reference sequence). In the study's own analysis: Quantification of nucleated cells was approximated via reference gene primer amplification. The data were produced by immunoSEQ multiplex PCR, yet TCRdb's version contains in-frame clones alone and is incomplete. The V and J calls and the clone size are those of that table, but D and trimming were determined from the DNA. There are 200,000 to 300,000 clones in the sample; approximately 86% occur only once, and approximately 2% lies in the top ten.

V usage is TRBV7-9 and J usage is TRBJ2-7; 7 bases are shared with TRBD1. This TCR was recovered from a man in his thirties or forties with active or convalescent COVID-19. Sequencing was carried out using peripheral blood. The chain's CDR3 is CASSATGNSHEQYF. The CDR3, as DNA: TGTGCCAGCAGCGCGACAGGGAATTCCCACGAGCAGTACTTC.